This TCR beta chain originates from a study of blood T cell repertoires in COVID-19. The V end was cut by 8 bases, the J end by 0 bases, with 11 bases between. There are 14 residues in the CDR3. CDR1 MNHEY and CDR2 SMNVEV come from the germline V gene (reference sequence). TCRdb's copy holds only in-frame clones and misses some; the assay was immunoSEQ multiplex PCR. The sample yields about 130,000 clones, about 90% seen once. This receptor was taken from a woman aged 55-70 years with acute or convalescent COVID-19. Specimen: peripheral blood. This chain joins TRBV27 and TRBJ2-1, with D tentatively TRBD1 (7 bases). The CDR3 nucleotides read TGTGCCAGCGCGGGACAGTACTCCTACAATGAGCAGTTCTTC. It is translated as CASAGQYSYNEQFF.